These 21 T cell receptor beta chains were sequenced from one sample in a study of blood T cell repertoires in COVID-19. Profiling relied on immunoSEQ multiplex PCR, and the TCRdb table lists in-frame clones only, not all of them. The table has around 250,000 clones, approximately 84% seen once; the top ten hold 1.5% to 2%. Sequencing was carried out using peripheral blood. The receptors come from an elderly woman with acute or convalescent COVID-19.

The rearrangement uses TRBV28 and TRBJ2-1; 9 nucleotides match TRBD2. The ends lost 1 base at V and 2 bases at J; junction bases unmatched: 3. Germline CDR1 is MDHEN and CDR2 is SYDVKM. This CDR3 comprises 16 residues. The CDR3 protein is CASSLSSSGAYNEQFF. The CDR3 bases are TGTGCCAGCAGTTTATCCTCTAGCGGGGCCTACAATGAGCAGTTCTTC.

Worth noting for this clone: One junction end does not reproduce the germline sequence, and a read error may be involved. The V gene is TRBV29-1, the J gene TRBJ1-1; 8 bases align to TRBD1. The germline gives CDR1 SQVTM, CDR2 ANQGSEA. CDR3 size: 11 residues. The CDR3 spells CSVEQSGQGIF. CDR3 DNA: TGCAGCGTTGAACAGAGCGGACAGGGAATCTTT.

CDR3 DNA sequence: TGTGCCAGCAGCCCCAACAGGGATACGCAGTATTTT. This sequence encodes CASSPNRDTQYF. This rearrangement joins TRBV7-3 to TRBJ2-3; a possible D gene is TRBD1 (5 bases). Germline lookup yields CDR1 SGHTA and CDR2 FQGTGA. This CDR3 has 12 amino acids. V was cut by 5 bases and J by 6 bases, with 9 bases left in between.

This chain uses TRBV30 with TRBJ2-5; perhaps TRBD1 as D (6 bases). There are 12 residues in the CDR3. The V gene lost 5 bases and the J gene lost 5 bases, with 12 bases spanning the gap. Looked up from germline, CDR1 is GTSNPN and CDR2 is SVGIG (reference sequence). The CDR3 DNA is TGTGCCTGGTCCCAGCAGGGGGAGACCCAGTACTTC. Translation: CAWSQQGETQYF.

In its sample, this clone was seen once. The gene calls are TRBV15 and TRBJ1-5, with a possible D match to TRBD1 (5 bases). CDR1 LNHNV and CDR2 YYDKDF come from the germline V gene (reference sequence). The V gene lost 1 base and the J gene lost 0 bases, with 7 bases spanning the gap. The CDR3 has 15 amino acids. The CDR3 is CATSRGGDSNQPQHF. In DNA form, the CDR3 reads TGTGCCACCAGCAGAGGGGGGGATAGCAATCAGCCCCAGCATTTT.

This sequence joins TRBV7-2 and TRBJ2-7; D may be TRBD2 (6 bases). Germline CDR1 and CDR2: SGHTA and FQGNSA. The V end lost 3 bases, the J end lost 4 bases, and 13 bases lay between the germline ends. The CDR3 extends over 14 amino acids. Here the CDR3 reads CASSLEDYKYEQYF. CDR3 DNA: TGTGCCAGCAGCTTGGAGGACTACAAATACGAGCAGTACTTC.

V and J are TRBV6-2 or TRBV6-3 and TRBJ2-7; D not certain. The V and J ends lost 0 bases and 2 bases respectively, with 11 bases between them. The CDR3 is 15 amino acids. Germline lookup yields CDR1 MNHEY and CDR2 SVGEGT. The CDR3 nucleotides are TGTGCCAGCAGTTACTCGAGGCTCTCTACCTACGAGCAGTACTTC. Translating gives CASSYSRLSTYEQYF.

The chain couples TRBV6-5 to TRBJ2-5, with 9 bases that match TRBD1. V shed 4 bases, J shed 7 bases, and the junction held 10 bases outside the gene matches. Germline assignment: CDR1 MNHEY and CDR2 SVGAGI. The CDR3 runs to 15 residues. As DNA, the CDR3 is TGTGCCAGCAGTTCCCCGACAGGGGGGGTAGGGACCCAGTACTTC. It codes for CASSSPTGGVGTQYF.

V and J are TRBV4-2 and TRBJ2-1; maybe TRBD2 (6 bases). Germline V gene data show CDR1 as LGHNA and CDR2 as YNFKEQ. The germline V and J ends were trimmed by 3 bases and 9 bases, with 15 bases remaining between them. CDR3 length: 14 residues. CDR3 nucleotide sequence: TGTGCCAGCAGCCATCTTGGGGAGGTGGGTGAGCAGTTCTTC. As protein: CASSHLGEVGEQFF.

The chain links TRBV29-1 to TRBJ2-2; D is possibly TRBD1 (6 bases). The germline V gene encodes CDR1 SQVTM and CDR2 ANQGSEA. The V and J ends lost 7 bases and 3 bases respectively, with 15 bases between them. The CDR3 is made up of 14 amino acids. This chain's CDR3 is CSAGGRGDTGELFF. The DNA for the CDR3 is TGCAGCGCTGGGGGCAGGGGTGACACCGGGGAGCTGTTTTTT.

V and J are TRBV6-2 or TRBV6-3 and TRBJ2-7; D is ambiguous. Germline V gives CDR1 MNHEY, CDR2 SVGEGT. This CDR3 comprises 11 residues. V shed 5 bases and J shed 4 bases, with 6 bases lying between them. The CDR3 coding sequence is TGTGCCAGCAGTGTGGAGTACGAGCAGTACTTC. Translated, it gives CASSVEYEQYF.

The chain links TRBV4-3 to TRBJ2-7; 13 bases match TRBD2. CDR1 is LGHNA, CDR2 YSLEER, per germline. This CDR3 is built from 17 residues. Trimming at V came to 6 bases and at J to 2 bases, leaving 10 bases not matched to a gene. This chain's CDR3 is CASSRGLAGAEPYEQYF. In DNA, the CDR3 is TGCGCCAGCAGTCGCGGACTAGCGGGAGCCGAGCCCTACGAGCAGTACTTC.

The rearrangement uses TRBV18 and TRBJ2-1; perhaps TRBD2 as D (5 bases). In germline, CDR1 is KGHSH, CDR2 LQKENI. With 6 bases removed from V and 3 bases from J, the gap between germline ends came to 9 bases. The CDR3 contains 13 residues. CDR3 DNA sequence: TGTGCCAGCTCGGCGGACTTCTACAATGAGCAGTTCTTC. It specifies CASSADFYNEQFF.

The CDR3 sequence: CASSLPGQEDTDTQYF. The DNA for the CDR3 is TGTGCCAGCAGTTTGCCGGGACAGGAGGACACAGATACGCAGTATTTT. The V gene is TRBV7-3, the J gene TRBJ2-3; 8 bases agree with TRBD1. This CDR3 has 16 residues. V lost 6 bases to trimming and J lost 2 bases; unmatched junction nucleotides: 10. CDR1 and CDR2 (germline): SGHTA, FQGTGA.

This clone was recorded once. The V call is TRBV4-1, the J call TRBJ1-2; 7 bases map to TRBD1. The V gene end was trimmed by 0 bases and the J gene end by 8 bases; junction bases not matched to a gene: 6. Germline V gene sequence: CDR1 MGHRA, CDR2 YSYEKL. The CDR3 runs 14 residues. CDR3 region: CASSQDGQVSGYTF. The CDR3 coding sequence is TGCGCCAGCAGCCAAGATGGACAGGTCTCGGGCTACACCTTC.

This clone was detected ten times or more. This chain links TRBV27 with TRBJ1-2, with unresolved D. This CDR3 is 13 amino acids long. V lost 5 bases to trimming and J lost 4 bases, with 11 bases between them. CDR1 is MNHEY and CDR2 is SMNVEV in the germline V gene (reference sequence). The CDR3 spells CASSPSEGYGYTF. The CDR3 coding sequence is TGTGCCAGCAGTCCGTCAGAGGGCTATGGCTACACCTTC.

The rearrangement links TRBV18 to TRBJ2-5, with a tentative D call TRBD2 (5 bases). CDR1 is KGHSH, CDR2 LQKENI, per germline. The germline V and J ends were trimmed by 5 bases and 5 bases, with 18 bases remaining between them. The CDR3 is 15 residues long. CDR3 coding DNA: TGTGCCAGCTCAGGAAACCATGGGAGTTTGGAGACCCAGTACTTC. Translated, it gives CASSGNHGSLETQYF. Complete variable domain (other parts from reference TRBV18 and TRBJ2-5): NAGVMQNPRHLVRRRGQEARLRCSPMKGHSHVYWYRQLPEEGLKFMVYLQKENIIDESGMPKERFSAEFPKEGPSILRIQQVVRGDSAAYFCASSGNHGSLETQYFGPGTRLLVL.

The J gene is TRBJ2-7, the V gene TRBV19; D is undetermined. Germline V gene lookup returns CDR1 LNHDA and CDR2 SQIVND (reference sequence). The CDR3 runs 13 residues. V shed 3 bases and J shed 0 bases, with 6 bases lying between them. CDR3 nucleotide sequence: TGTGCCAGTAGTATGACAAACTCCTACGAGCAGTACTTC. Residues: CASSMTNSYEQYF.

CDR3 loop: CASSPGGSWETQYF. The CDR3, as DNA: TGCGCCAGCAGCCCGGGGGGGTCTTGGGAGACCCAGTACTTC. The chain recombines TRBV4-1 with TRBJ2-5, with 8 bases aligning to TRBD2. Germline trimming cut 4 bases from V and 5 bases from J; bases unmatched to any gene: 6. Per the germline V gene, CDR1 is MGHRA and CDR2 is YSYEKL. This CDR3 region has 14 residues.

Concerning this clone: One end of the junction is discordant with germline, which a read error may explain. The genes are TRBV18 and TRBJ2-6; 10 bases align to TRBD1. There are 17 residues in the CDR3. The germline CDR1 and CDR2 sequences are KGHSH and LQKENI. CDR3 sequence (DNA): TGTGCCAGCTCCCCACGACAGGGGGCGCGGGGGGCCAACGTCCTGACTTTC. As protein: CASSPRQGARGANVLTF. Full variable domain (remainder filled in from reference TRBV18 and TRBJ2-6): NAGVMQNPRHLVRRRGQEARLRCSPMKGHSHVYWYRQLPEEGLKFMVYLQKENIIDESGMPKERFSAEFPKEGPSILRIQQVVRGDSAAYFCASSPRQGARGANVLTFGAGSRLTVL.

The CDR3 DNA follows: TGTGCCACCAGCAGAGGCGGAACCTATGGCTACACCTTC. Translated, it gives CATSRGGTYGYTF. The genes are TRBV15 and TRBJ1-2; D is ambiguous. Between the trimmed V and J ends, which lost 1 base and 4 bases, there was a span of 7 bases. Germline-derived CDR1 and CDR2 are LNHNV and YYDKDF (reference sequence). The CDR3 consists of 13 residues.